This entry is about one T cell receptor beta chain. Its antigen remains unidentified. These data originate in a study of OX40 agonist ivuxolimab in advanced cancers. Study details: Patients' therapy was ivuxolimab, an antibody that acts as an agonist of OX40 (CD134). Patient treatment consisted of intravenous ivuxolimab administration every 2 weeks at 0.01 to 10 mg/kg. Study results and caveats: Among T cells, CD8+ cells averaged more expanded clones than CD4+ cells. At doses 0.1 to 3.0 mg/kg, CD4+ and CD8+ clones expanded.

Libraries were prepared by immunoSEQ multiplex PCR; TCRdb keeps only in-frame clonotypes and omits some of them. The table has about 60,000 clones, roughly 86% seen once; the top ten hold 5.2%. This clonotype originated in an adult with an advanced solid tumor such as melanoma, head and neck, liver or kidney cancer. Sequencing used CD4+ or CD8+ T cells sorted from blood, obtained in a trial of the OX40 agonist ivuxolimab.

The CDR3 region is CASSSELGNSPLHF. CDR3 coding DNA: TGTGCCAGCAGCTCAGAGTTGGGGAATTCACCCCTCCACTTT. This chain connects TRBV7-9 to TRBJ1-6; the D is unclear. The germline V gene encodes CDR1 SEHNR and CDR2 FQNEAQ (reference sequence). The CDR3 covers 14 residues. Trimming left V 4 bases short and J 7 bases short, with 11 bases between.